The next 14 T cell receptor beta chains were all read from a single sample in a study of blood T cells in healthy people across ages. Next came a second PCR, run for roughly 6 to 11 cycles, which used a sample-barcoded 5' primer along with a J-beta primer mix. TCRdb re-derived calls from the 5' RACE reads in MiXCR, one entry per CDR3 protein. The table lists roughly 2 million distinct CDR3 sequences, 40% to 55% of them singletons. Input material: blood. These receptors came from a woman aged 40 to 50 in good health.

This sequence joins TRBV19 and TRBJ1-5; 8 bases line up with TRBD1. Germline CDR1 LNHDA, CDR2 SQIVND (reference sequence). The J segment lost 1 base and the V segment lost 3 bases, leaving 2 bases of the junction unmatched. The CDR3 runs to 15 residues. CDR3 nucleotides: TGTGCCAGTAGTATCGGGACAGGAAGCAATCAGCCCCAGCATTTT. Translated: CASSIGTGSNQPQHF.

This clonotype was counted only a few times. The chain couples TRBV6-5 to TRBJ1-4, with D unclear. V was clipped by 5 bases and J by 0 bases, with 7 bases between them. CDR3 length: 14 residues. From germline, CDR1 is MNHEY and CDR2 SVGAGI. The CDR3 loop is CASSDDATNEKLFF. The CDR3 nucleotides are TGTGCCAGCAGTGACGATGCAACTAATGAAAAACTGTTTTTT.

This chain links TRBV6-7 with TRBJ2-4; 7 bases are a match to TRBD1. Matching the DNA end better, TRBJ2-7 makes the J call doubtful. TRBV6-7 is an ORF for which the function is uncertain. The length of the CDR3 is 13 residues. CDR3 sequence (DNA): TGTGCCAGCAGTCCGGACAGGAGGAACGAGCAGTACTTC. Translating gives CASSPDRRNEQYF.

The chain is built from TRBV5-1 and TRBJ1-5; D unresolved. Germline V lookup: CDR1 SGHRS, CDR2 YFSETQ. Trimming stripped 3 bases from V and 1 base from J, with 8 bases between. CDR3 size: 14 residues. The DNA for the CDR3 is TGCGCCAGCAGCTACGACGGAAGCAATCAGCCCCAGCATTTT. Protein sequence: CASSYDGSNQPQHF.

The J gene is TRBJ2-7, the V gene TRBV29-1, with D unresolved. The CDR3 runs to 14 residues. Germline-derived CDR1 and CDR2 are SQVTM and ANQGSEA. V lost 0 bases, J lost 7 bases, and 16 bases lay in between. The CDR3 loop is CSVEDLQLGNEQYF. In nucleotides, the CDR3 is TGCAGCGTTGAAGATCTGCAGTTAGGCAATGAGCAGTACTTC.

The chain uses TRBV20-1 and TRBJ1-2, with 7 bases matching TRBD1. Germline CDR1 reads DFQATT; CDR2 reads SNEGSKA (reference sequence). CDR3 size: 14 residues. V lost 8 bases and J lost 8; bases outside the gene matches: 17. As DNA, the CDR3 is TGCAGTCTCAGGCCAGGGGGTGACCTGGGGGGCTACACCTTC. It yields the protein CSLRPGGDLGGYTF.

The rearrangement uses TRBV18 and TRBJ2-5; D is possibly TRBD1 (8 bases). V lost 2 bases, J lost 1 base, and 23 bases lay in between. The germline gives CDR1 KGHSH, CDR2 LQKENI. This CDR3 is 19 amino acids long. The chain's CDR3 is CASSPIGQGGVAPQETQYF. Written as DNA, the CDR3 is TGTGCCAGCTCACCAATTGGACAGGGAGGGGTAGCACCCCAAGAGACCCAGTACTTC.

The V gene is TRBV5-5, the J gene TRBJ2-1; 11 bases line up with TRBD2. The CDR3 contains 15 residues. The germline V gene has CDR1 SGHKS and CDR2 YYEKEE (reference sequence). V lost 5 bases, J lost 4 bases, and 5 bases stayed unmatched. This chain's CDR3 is CASSSRLAGYNEQFF. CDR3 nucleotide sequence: TGTGCCAGCAGTTCACGACTAGCGGGATACAATGAGCAGTTCTTC.

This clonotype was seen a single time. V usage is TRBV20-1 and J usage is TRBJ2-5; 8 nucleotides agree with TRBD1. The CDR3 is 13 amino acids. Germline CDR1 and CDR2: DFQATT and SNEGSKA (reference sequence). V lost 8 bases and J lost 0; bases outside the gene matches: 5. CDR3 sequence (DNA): TGCAGTCCCTGGGACAGGTACCAAGAGACCCAGTACTTC. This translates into CSPWDRYQETQYF.

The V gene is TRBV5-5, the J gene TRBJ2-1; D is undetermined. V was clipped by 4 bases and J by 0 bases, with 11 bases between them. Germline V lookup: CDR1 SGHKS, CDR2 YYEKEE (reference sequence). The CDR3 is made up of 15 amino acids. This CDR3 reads CASSGDPSSYNEQFF. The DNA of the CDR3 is TGTGCCAGCAGCGGAGACCCGAGCTCCTACAATGAGCAGTTCTTC.

The CDR3, as DNA: TGCAGCGTTGAAACGGTTGCGGGGGGGCCGAGAACTACGCAGTATTTT. This gives the protein CSVETVAGGPRTTQYF. The gene calls are TRBV29-1 and TRBJ2-3; 9 bases match TRBD2. Germline V CDR1 and CDR2: SQVTM, ANQGSEA. This CDR3 comprises 16 residues. V dropped 2 bases and J dropped 8; count of bases not matched to a gene: 14.

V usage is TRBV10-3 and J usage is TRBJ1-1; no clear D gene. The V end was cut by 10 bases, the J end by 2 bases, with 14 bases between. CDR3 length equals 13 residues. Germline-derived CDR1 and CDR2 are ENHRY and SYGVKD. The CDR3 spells CATRERINTEAFF. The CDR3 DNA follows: TGTGCCACCAGAGAACGGATTAACACTGAAGCTTTCTTT.

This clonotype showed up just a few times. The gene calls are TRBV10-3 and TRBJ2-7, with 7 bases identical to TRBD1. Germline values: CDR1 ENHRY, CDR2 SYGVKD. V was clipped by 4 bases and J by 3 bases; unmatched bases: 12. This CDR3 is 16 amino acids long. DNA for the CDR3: TGTGCCATCAGTGGCGGACAGGCCAATTCGCTCTACGAGCAGTACTTC. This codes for CAISGGQANSLYEQYF.

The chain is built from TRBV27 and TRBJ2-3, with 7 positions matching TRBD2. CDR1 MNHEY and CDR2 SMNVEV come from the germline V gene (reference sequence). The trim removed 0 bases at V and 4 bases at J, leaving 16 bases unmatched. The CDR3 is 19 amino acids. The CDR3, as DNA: TGTGCCAGCAGTTTATCCTTTTGGGGCAAATTGGGGAGGGCAGATACGCAGTATTTT. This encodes CASSLSFWGKLGRADTQYF.